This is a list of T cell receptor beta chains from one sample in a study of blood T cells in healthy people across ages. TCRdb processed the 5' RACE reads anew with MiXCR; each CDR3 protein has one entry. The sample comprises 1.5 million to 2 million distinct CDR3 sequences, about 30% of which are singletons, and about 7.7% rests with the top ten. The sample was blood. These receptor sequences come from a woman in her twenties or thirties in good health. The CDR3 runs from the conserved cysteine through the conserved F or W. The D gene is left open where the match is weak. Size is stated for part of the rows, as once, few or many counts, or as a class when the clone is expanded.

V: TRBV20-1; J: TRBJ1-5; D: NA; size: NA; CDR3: CSAKGHQGQPQHF; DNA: TGCAGTGCAAAAGGACACCAAGGGCAGCCCCAGCATTTT
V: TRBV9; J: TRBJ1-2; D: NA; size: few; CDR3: CAHVRGRGSGYTF; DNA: TGTGCCCATGTGAGGGGAAGAGGCTCTGGCTACACCTTC
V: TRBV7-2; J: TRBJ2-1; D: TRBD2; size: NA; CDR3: CASGLGLAGANEQFF; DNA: TGTGCCAGCGGCTTAGGACTAGCGGGAGCTAATGAGCAGTTCTTC
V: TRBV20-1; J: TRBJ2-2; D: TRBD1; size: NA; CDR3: CSAPDRGNTGELFF; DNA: TGCAGTGCTCCGGACAGGGGGAACACCGGGGAGCTGTTTTTT
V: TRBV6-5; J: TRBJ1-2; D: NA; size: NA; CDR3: CASSSGAAYGYTF; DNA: TGTGCCAGCAGTTCAGGGGCGGCCTATGGCTACACCTTC
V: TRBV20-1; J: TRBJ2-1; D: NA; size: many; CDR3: CSARGMTPYNEQFF; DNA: TGCAGTGCTAGAGGGATGACACCTTACAATGAGCAGTTCTTC
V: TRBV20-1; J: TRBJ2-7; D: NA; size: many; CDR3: CSARRGTYEQYF; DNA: TGCAGTGCTAGAAGGGGGACCTACGAGCAGTACTTC
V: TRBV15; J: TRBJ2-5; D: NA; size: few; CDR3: CATSRRGDYQETQYF; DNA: TGTGCCACCAGCAGGAGAGGAGATTACCAAGAGACCCAGTACTTC
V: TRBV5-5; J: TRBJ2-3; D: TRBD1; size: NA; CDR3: CASSRQGMNYKDTQYF; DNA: TGTGCCAGCAGCCGACAGGGGATGAACTATAAAGATACGCAGTATTTT
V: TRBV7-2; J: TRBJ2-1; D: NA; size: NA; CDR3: CASMAAVLGNEQFF; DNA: TGTGCCAGCATGGCGGCGGTCCTAGGAAATGAGCAGTTCTTC
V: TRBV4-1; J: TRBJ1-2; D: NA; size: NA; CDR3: CASSQESAAVQGYTF; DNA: TGCGCCAGCAGCCAAGAGTCGGCAGCCGTGCAAGGCTACACCTTC
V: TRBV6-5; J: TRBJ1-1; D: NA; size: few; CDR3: CASMKSLRGDTEAFF; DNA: TGTGCCAGCATGAAGAGTCTCCGGGGGGACACTGAAGCTTTCTTT
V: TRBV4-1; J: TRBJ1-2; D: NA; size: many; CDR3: CASSQGGVPYGYTF; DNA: TGCGCCAGCAGCCAAGGAGGGGTCCCCTATGGCTACACCTTC
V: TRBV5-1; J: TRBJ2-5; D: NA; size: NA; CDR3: CASSLMAGSWETQYF; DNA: TGCGCCAGCAGCTTGATGGCGGGCTCTTGGGAGACCCAGTACTTC
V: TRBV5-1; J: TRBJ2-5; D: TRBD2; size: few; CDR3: CASSPDPGTSGETQYF; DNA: TGCGCCAGCAGCCCAGACCCCGGGACTAGCGGAGAGACCCAGTACTTC
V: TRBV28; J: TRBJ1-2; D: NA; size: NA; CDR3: CASTHGTGSYGCTF; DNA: TGTGCCAGCACCCACGGCACCGGGAGCTATGGCTGCACCTTC
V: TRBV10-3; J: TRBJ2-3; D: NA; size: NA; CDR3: CAISEEGETGYF; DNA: TGTGCCATCAGTGAAGAGGGGGAAACTGGGTATTTT
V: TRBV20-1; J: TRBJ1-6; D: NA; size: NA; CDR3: CSAYEPKDPSPLHF; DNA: TGCAGTGCCTATGAACCTAAGGATCCTTCACCCCTCCACTTT
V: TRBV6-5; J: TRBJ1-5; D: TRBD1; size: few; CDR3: CASSYSYGQGRPDQPQHF; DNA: TGTGCCAGCAGTTACTCGTACGGACAGGGGAGGCCGGATCAGCCCCAGCATTTT
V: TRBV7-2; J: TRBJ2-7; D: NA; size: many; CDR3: CASSDLEAYEQYF; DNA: TGTGCCAGCAGCGACCTAGAAGCCTACGAGCAGTACTTC
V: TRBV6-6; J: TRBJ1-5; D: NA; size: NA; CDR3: CDSSYSVRGSNRPQHF; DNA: TGTGACAGCAGTTATTCGGTCAGGGGAAGCAATCGGCCCCAGCATTTT
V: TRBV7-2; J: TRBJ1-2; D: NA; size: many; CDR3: CASSLSRTVVYGYTF; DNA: TGTGCCAGCAGTTTGAGCCGGACAGTTGTCTATGGCTACACCTTC
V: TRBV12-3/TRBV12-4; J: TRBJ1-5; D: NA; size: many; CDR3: CASSLKGNQPQHF; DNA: TGTGCCAGCAGTTTAAAGGGCAATCAGCCCCAGCATTTT
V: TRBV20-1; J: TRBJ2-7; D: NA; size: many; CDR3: CSARSGEGGPYEQYF; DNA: TGCAGTGCTAGGTCGGGTGAGGGGGGGCCCTACGAGCAGTACTTC
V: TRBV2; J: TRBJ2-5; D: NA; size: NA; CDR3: CASRAEVLETRYF; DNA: TGTGCCAGCAGAGCCGAGGTTTTAGAGACCCGGTACTTC
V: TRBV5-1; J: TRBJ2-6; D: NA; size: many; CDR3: CASSATMGSGANVLTF; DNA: TGCGCCAGCAGCGCCACTATGGGCTCTGGGGCCAACGTCCTGACTTTC
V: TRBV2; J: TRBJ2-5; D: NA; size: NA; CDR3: CASAGRETQYF; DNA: TGTGCCAGCGCAGGGAGGGAGACCCAGTACTTC
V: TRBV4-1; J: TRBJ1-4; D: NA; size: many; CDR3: CASSQSGRHEKLFF; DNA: TGCGCCAGCAGCCAATCGGGACGCCATGAAAAACTGTTTTTT
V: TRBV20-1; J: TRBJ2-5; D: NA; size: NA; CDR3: CSASPVFGGVGETQYF; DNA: TGCAGTGCTAGTCCCGTCTTCGGGGGAGTCGGAGAGACCCAGTACTTC
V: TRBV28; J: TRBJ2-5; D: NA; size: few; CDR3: CASSPQGWTQYF; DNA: TGTGCCAGCAGTCCCCAGGGATGGACCCAGTACTTC
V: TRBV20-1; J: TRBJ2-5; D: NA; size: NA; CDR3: CSAREDQGQETQYF; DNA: TGCAGTGCTAGAGAGGACCAGGGGCAAGAGACCCAGTACTTC
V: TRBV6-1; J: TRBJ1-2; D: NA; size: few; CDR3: CASRTDKVYGYTF; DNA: TGTGCCAGCAGGACAGACAAGGTCTATGGCTACACCTTC
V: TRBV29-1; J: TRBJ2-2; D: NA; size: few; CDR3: CSVERSQGTGELFF; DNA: TGCAGCGTTGAGAGGAGCCAGGGGACCGGGGAGCTGTTTTTT
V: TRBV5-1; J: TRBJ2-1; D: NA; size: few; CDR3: CASSLARTLLAASYNEQFF; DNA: TGCGCCAGCAGCTTGGCCAGGACACTACTAGCCGCCTCCTACAATGAGCAGTTCTTC
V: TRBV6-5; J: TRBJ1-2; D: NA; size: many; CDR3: CASSSSPSYGYTF; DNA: TGTGCCAGCAGCTCGAGTCCCAGCTATGGCTACACCTTC
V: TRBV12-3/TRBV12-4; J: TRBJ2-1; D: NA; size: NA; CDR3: CTSSPYPDQLSSYNEQFF; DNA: TGTACCAGCAGTCCCTACCCGGACCAGTTAAGCTCCTACAATGAGCAGTTCTTC
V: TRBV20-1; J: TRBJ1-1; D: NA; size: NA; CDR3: CSAGLWSEAFF; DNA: TGCAGTGCTGGACTATGGAGTGAAGCTTTCTTT
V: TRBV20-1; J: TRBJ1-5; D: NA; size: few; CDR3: CSAGGQRWQPQHF; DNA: TGCAGTGCGGGAGGACAGCGGTGGCAGCCCCAGCATTTT
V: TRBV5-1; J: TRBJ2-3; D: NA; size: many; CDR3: CASREGTDTQYF; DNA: TGTGCCAGCCGAGAGGGCACAGATACGCAGTATTTT
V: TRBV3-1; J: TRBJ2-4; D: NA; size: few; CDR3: CASSPWGVLSDIQYF; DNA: TGTGCCAGCAGCCCGTGGGGGGTGTTGAGCGACATTCAGTACTTC
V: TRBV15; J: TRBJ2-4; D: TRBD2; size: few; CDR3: CATSILAGENIQYF; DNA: TGTGCCACCAGCATCCTAGCGGGAGAAAACATTCAGTACTTC
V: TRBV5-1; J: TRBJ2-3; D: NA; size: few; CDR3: CASRASSVSTDTQYF; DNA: TGCGCCAGCAGGGCCTCCAGCGTGAGCACAGATACGCAGTATTTT
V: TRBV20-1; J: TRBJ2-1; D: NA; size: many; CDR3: CSASSAFSYNEQFF; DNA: TGCAGTGCTAGTAGTGCCTTTTCCTACAATGAGCAGTTCTTC
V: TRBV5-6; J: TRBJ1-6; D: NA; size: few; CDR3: CASSLGQLNSPLHF; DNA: TGTGCCAGCAGCTTGGGACAGCTAAATTCACCCCTCCACTTT
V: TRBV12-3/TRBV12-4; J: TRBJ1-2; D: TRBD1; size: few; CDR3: CASSQGTGGFYGYTF; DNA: TGTGCCAGCAGCCAAGGGACAGGCGGCTTCTATGGCTACACCTTC
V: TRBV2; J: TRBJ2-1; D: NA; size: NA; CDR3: CASRDPSGAIYNEQFF; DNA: TGTGCCAGCAGGGACCCTTCGGGAGCTATCTACAATGAGCAGTTCTTC
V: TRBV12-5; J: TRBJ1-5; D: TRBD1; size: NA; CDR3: CASGLGQGLWDQPQHF; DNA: TGTGCTAGTGGTTTGGGACAGGGCTTGTGGGATCAGCCCCAGCATTTT
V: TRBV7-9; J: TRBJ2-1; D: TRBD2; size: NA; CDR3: CASSLNQREDSEQFF; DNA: TGTGCCAGCAGCTTAAACCAGCGGGAGGATTCTGAGCAGTTCTTC
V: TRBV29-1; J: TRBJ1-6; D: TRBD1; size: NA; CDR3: CSETRGQGNSPLHF; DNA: TGCAGCGAAACCCGAGGACAGGGGAATTCACCCCTCCACTTT
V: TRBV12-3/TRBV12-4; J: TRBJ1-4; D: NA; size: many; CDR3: CASSLRGTNEKLFF; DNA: TGTGCCAGCAGCTTAAGGGGGACTAATGAAAAACTGTTTTTT
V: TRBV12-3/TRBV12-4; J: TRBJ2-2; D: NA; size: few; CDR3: CASSPPDRITGELFF; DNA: TGTGCCAGCAGTCCGCCTGACAGAATCACCGGAGAGCTGTTTTTT
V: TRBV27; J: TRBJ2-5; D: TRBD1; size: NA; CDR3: CAAGQGEGETQYF; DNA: TGTGCCGCTGGACAGGGTGAAGGAGAGACCCAGTACTTC
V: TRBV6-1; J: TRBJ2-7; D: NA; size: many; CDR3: CASSELWSGMYEQYF; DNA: TGTGCCAGCAGTGAACTATGGAGTGGCATGTACGAGCAGTACTTC
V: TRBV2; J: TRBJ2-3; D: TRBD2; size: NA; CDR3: CASRGTSGLADTQYF; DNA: TGTGCCAGCAGAGGTACTAGCGGCTTGGCAGATACGCAGTATTTT
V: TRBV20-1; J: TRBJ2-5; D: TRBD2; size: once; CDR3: CSARDGTSGHYYKQYF; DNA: TGCAGTGCTAGAGACGGGACTAGCGGGCACTACTACAAGCAGTACTTC